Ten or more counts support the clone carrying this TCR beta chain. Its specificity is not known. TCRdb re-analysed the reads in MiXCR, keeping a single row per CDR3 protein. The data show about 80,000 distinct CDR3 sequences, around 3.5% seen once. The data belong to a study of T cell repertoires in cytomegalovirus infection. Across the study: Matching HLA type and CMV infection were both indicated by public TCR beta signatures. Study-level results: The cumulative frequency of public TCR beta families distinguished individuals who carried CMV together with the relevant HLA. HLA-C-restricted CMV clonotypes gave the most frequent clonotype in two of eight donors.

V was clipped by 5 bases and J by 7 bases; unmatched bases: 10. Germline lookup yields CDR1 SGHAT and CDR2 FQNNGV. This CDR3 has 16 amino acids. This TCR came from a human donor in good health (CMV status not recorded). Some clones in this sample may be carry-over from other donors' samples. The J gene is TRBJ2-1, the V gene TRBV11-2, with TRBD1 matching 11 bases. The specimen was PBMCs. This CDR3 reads CASSQYRDRGLNEQFF. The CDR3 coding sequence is TGTGCCAGCAGCCAGTACCGGGACAGGGGGTTAAATGAGCAGTTCTTC. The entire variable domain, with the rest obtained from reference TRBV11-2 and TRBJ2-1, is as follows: EAGVAQSPRYKIIEKRQSVAFWCNPISGHATLYWYQQILGQGPKLLIQFQNNGVVDDSQLPKDRFSAERLKGVDSTLKIQPAKLEDSAVYLCASSQYRDRGLNEQFFGPGTRLTVL.